This T cell receptor (beta chain) was recorded in a study of blood T cell repertoires in COVID-19 (dated by TCRdb to about 2020). Background on the whole study: Collaborator samples came from the United States, Italy and Spain and covered acute and convalescent phases of COVID-19. The material from the prospective study consisted of cDNA or gDNA derived from T cells, B-cell-depleted T cells, or PBMCs. The dataset comprised deeply sampled blood TCRbeta repertoires from subjects exposed to, actively infected with, or recovered from COVID-19. A freely available public database, intended as a resource for researchers studying the immune response to SARS-CoV-2, is where the repertoires were released. The samples were drawn from the first 160 participants of the ongoing ImmuneRACE study and from 950 to 1,500 subjects provided by 6 global collaborators. Sample metadata almost always included a de-identified subject ID, COVID-19 status, age in years and sex. Where available, HLA class I and class II types were obtained from metadata supplied by the sample provider rather than from assay-based typing. What the work shows at the level of the full study, not this receptor alone: The amount of clinical and demographic metadata varied by source and participant and was provided uncurated.

In the prospective study, participants were roughly 18 to 95 years old, resided in about two dozen geographic areas of the United States, and were enrolled through a virtual design. In the prospective study, cohorts were assigned on the basis of participant-reported clinical history obtained from a screening survey and a study questionnaire. A participant counted as exposed if, within 2 weeks of entering the study, that participant had been in contact with someone who had a PCR-confirmed or clinician-diagnosed COVID-19 case. In the prospective study, whole blood, serum and a nasopharyngeal or oropharyngeal swab were collected from each participant by mobile phlebotomists. Participants in the prospective study had the option to provide additional blood draws and questionnaires over an approximately 2-month period. Prospective study blood samples were shipped either frozen or at room temperature before DNA extraction.

TCRbeta CDR3 regions were amplified from genomic DNA by means of the immunoSEQ Assay, a bias-controlled multiplex PCR. On the authors' methods: Within the assay, amplification of reference gene primers was used to estimate how many nucleated cells each sample contained. To quantify the absolute abundance of each unique TCRbeta CDR3 rearrangement, sequence reads were collapsed and filtered. For each sample, productive Simpson clonality was calculated as the square root of Simpson's diversity index across productive rearrangements. TCRdb mirrors the immuneACCESS table, restricted to in-frame sequences. Some clones are absent from its copies; in checked studies, under half trace to an unresolved V gene, and the reason for the others is unknown. For V, J and clone size, that table is used; D and trimming come from the DNA. This sample gives approximately 280,000 clones in total; about four fifths of them show up just once. The ten largest clonotypes hold over 4% of the sample.

In the case of this clone: Its antigen is unknown. It has no much larger one-base neighbor in the sample; base qualities were not kept.

Spanning cysteine to phenylalanine, the CDR3 consists of 13 amino acids. Here the CDR3 DNA is all that survives: 39 bases in frame from base 1. The CDR1 and CDR2 encoded by the germline V gene are ENHRY and SYGVKD. V loses 7 bases of germline sequence and J loses 4 bases, and the interval between the two ends is 13 bases. The sequence was collected from a man in his forties who had been exposed to COVID-19. The chain is encoded by TRBV10-3 joined to TRBJ1-2; the D gene is possibly TRBD1, with 5 bases matching. Source material: PBMCs or T cells enriched from blood (not recorded which). The sequenced DNA is TGTGCCATCAAGGTTGGGGGGAGCTATGGCTACACCTTC. Its amino acids are CAIKVGGSYGYTF.